A selection of T cell receptor beta chains follows, all from one sample in a study of T cells in localized non-small cell lung cancer. Clones were read by immunoSEQ multiplex PCR, and TCRdb kept only the in-frame ones, dropping some. The table shows around 35,000 clones, with around 93% occurring only once. The input for sequencing was peripheral blood, taken before any cancer treatment. The receptors come from an older female donor with stage I lung adenocarcinoma. CDR3s include the opening cysteine and the closing phenylalanine or tryptophan. Fields, in order: V gene, J gene, D gene, clone size, CDR3 protein, CDR3 DNA. A D gene is named only where the DNA matches it firmly. Clone size is given for some rows only: seen once, a few or many times, or a class if the clone is expanded.

TRBV28	TRBJ2-7	.	.	CASSPILEGDYEQYF	TGTGCCAGCAGTCCCATACTGGAGGGGGACTACGAGCAGTACTTC
TRBV5-1	TRBJ1-1	TRBD1	once	CASSSQLAGGNTEAFF	TGCGCCAGCAGCTCCCAATTGGCAGGGGGCAACACTGAAGCTTTCTTT
TRBV19	TRBJ1-1	.	.	CASSPIGFDTEAFF	TGTGCCAGTAGCCCCATAGGGTTCGACACTGAAGCTTTCTTT
TRBV7-2	TRBJ2-2	TRBD1	.	CASSPRTGGTGELFF	TGTGCCAGCAGTCCCCGGACAGGGGGCACCGGGGAGCTGTTTTTT
TRBV7-2	TRBJ2-3	.	once	CASSPGGGASSTDTQYF	TGTGCCAGCAGCCCAGGGGGGGGAGCCTCTAGCACAGATACGCAGTATTTT
TRBV2	TRBJ2-7	.	.	CASSESPTGGGYEQYF	TGTGCCAGCAGTGAATCGCCCACAGGAGGGGGCTACGAGCAGTACTTC
TRBV9	TRBJ2-1	TRBD1	.	CASQQGAPSSYNEQFF	TGTGCCAGCCAGCAGGGGGCACCAAGCTCCTACAATGAGCAGTTCTTC
TRBV7-2	TRBJ1-5	.	.	CASSLEVGGNQPQHF	TGTGCCAGCAGCTTAGAGGTAGGAGGCAATCAGCCCCAGCATTTT
TRBV27	TRBJ2-6	.	.	CASSLFRLGVGGSGANVLTF	TGTGCCAGCAGTTTATTTCGTTTGGGAGTTGGGGGGTCTGGGGCCAACGTCCTGACTTTC
TRBV7-6	TRBJ1-4	TRBD1	.	CASSSTGFDEKLFF	TGTGCCAGCAGCTCGACAGGGTTCGACGAAAAACTGTTTTTT
TRBV19	TRBJ2-3	TRBD1	.	CASSSRGTGMTDTQYF	TGTGCCAGTAGTTCCCGAGGGACAGGGATGACAGATACGCAGTATTTT
TRBV6-5	TRBJ2-5	TRBD2	.	CASSYSSGSLQTQYF	TGTGCCAGCAGTTACTCTAGCGGGAGTCTGCAGACCCAGTACTTC
TRBV27	TRBJ1-5	.	.	CASSQNGANRDNNQPQHF	TGTGCCAGCAGTCAAAACGGGGCGAACCGGGACAATAATCAGCCCCAGCATTTT
TRBV19	TRBJ2-3	.	.	CASSIGTLTSTDTQYF	TGTGCCAGTAGTATAGGGACACTCACTAGCACAGATACGCAGTATTTT
TRBV1	TRBJ1-2	.	.	CTSSQNKTRDYGYTF	TGCACCAGCAGCCAGAACAAAACCAGGGACTATGGCTACACCTTC
TRBV6-1	TRBJ1-1	.	once	CASSETANTEAFF	TGTGCCAGCAGTGAAACAGCGAACACTGAAGCTTTCTTT
TRBV7-3	TRBJ2-5	.	.	CASSMGSGTQYF	TGTGCCAGCAGCATGGGATCTGGGACCCAGTACTTC
TRBV7-9	TRBJ1-1	.	.	CASSLALTGTEAFF	TGTGCCAGCAGCTTAGCGCTGACGGGGACTGAAGCTTTCTTT
TRBV28	TRBJ1-4	TRBD1	.	CASSPTTGGREKLFF	TGTGCCAGCAGTCCGACGACAGGGGGGCGTGAAAAACTGTTTTTT
TRBV28	TRBJ2-5	.	.	CASRSSNQETQYF	TGTGCCAGCAGGAGCAGTAACCAAGAGACCCAGTACTTC
TRBV7-2	TRBJ1-2	TRBD1	.	CASSLGDSKPNYGYTF	TGTGCCAGCAGCTTAGGGGACAGCAAGCCTAACTATGGCTACACCTTC
TRBV5-5	TRBJ1-4	TRBD1	.	CASSGTGGASEKLFF	TGTGCCAGCAGCGGCACAGGGGGCGCATCTGAAAAACTGTTTTTT
TRBV18	TRBJ2-5	TRBD1	.	CASSPQDVPGQGTQYF	TGTGCCAGCTCACCACAGGACGTCCCGGGACAGGGGACCCAGTACTTC
TRBV5-4	TRBJ1-5	.	.	CASAISTGVNEPQHF	TGTGCCAGCGCTATCTCGACAGGTGTCAATGAGCCCCAGCATTTT
TRBV28	TRBJ2-7	TRBD2	few	CASRRTSGYEQYF	TGTGCCAGCAGGAGGACTAGCGGCTACGAGCAGTACTTC
TRBV7-8	TRBJ2-5	.	.	CASSLGGAVIQETQYF	TGTGCCAGCAGCTTAGGGGGGGCAGTGATTCAAGAGACCCAGTACTTC
TRBV4-3	TRBJ2-4	.	.	CASSQDENIQYF	TGCGCCAGCAGCCAAGATGAAAACATTCAGTACTTC
TRBV6-1	TRBJ1-1	TRBD1	.	CASSEEGTGNTEAFF	TGTGCCAGCAGTGAAGAAGGGACAGGGAACACTGAAGCTTTCTTT
TRBV5-1	TRBJ2-3	TRBD2	.	CASSKTSGSSTDTQYF	TGCGCCAGCAGCAAGACTAGCGGGAGTAGCACAGATACGCAGTATTTT
TRBV5-6	TRBJ1-5	.	.	CASSLGRDSNQPQHF	TGTGCCAGCAGCTTGGGCCGGGACAGCAATCAGCCCCAGCATTTT
TRBV9	TRBJ2-5	TRBD2	.	CASSPGRGAGVQETQYF	TGTGCCAGCAGCCCCGGGCGGGGGGCCGGAGTACAAGAGACCCAGTACTTC
TRBV28	TRBJ2-2	.	once	CASSFVRGPTGELFF	TGTGCCAGCAGTTTTGTTCGGGGGCCCACCGGGGAGCTGTTTTTT
TRBV2	TRBJ2-6	.	.	CASTGRVSGANVLTF	TGTGCCAGCACTGGCAGAGTCTCTGGGGCCAACGTCCTGACTTTC
TRBV6-5	TRBJ1-2	.	.	CASSADIFVYGYTF	TGTGCCAGCAGCGCAGATATTTTTGTGTATGGCTACACCTTC
TRBV6-6	TRBJ1-1	.	.	CASSSYELRVPEAFF	TGTGCCAGCAGTTCATACGAACTAAGGGTACCTGAAGCTTTCTTT